The 25 T cell receptor beta chains presented below share a single source sample, sequenced in a study of T cells in Graves' hyperthyroidism and ophthalmopathy. It was RNA transcripts that yielded the amplified TCR beta CDR3 regions. The TCR CDR3 first-round RT-PCR relied on the HTBI primer set. One entry per CDR3 protein results from TCRdb running MiXCR on the multiplex PCR reads. Among approximately 270,000 distinct CDR3 sequences listed, just over 14% were seen once. Material for sequencing was blood. These receptors came from a woman in her thirties or forties with Graves' hyperthyroidism that later progressed to Graves' ophthalmopathy.

This clonotype has ten or more counts. The CDR3 reads CASSDPRGRAYNEQFF. The CDR3 DNA sequence: TGTGCCAGCAGCGACCCTAGAGGGAGGGCCTACAATGAGCAGTTCTTC. The V gene is TRBV11-2, the J gene TRBJ2-1; TRBD2 aligns across 7 bases. V gave up 5 bases and J gave up 2 bases; unmatched junction bases: 9. The germline CDR1 and CDR2 sequences are SGHAT and FQNNGV. This CDR3 contains 16 residues. Together with reference TRBV11-2 and TRBJ2-1, the CDR3 gives the full variable domain: EAGVAQSPRYKIIEKRQSVAFWCNPISGHATLYWYQQILGQGPKLLIQFQNNGVVDDSQLPKDRFSAERLKGVDSTLKIQPAKLEDSAVYLCASSDPRGRAYNEQFFGPGTRLTVL.

This clonotype has ten or more counts. V usage is TRBV24-1 and J usage is TRBJ1-1, with D perhaps TRBD1 (5 bases). The germline V and J ends were trimmed by 9 bases and 1 base, with 11 bases remaining between them. Per the germline V gene, CDR1 is KGHDR and CDR2 is SFDVKD. This CDR3 has 13 residues. The chain's CDR3 is CATRGTTNTEAFF. CDR3 DNA: TGTGCCACCCGTGGGACTACGAACACTGAAGCTTTCTTT.

The sample holds many counts of this clonotype. The chain employs TRBV6-1 and TRBJ2-7; TRBD1 matches at 8 bases. The CDR3 is 15 amino acids. Germline V gene lookup returns CDR1 MNHNS and CDR2 SASEGT. The trim removed 4 bases at V and 0 bases at J, leaving 5 bases unmatched. Here the CDR3 DNA reads TGTGCCAGCAGTGGGGGACAGGCCGTCTCCTACGAGCAGTACTTC. This codes for CASSGGQAVSYEQYF.

This clonotype was detected many times. This rearrangement joins TRBV14 to TRBJ2-1; 11 nucleotides match TRBD2. CDR1 is SGHDN, CDR2 FVKESK, per germline. This CDR3 is 16 amino acids long. The ends lost 4 bases at V and 7 bases at J; junction bases unmatched: 9. The CDR3 here is CASSPPLAGGRNEQFF. In DNA form, the CDR3 reads TGTGCCAGCAGCCCGCCTCTAGCGGGAGGAAGGAATGAGCAGTTCTTC. Looking up the rest from reference TRBV14 and TRBJ2-1 gives the full variable domain: EAGVTQFPSHSVIEKGQTVTLRCDPISGHDNLYWYRRVMGKEIKFLLHFVKESKQDESGMPNNRFLAERTGGTYSTLKVQPAELEDSGVYFCASSPPLAGGRNEQFFGPGTRLTVL.

This clonotype was seen many times. V and J are TRBV3-1 and TRBJ2-1, with 7 bases matching TRBD2. CDR3 size: 16 residues. J was trimmed by 0 bases and V by 0 bases; bases with no gene match: 2. Germline V gene sequence: CDR1 LGHDT, CDR2 YNNKEL (reference sequence). CDR3 region: CASSQEAGPSYNEQFF. The CDR3 DNA reads as TGTGCCAGCAGCCAAGAAGCGGGACCCTCCTACAATGAGCAGTTCTTC.

The V gene is TRBV7-3, the J gene TRBJ2-2; TRBD2 aligns across 9 bases. This CDR3 is 17 amino acids long. Trimming at V came to 5 bases and at J to 0 bases, leaving 7 bases not matched to a gene. Germline values: CDR1 SGHTA, CDR2 FQGTGA. The CDR3 DNA sequence: TGTGCCAGCAGCCCAACCCGACTAGCGGCGAACACCGGGGAGCTGTTTTTT. Its translation: CASSPTRLAANTGELFF.

This clonotype was seen ten or more times. The chain employs TRBV6-1 and TRBJ1-5; D gene uncertain. In germline, CDR1 is MNHNS, CDR2 SASEGT. The CDR3 runs to 14 residues. Trimming stripped 2 bases from V and 6 bases from J, with 11 bases between. This CDR3 reads CASSESSRSQPQHF. The CDR3 coding sequence is TGTGCCAGCAGTGAAAGTTCCAGGTCTCAGCCCCAGCATTTT.

The genes are TRBV10-2 and TRBJ1-5; D gene ambiguous. Germline V gives CDR1 WSHSY, CDR2 SAAADI. V gave up 3 bases and J gave up 4 bases, with 16 bases separating them. The CDR3 consists of 16 residues. DNA for the CDR3: TGCGCCAGCAGTGATTTAGCTGTACAGAATAATCAGCCCCAGCATTTT. This encodes CASSDLAVQNNQPQHF.

This clonotype has a count of ten or more. The J gene is TRBJ2-4, the V gene TRBV5-1; D is undetermined. V was cut by 0 bases and J by 2 bases, with 9 bases left in between. The CDR3 runs 15 residues. Germline CDR1 and CDR2: SGHRS and YFSETQ. CDR3 DNA sequence: TGCGCCAGCAGCTTGGGCTGGGAACCCAAAAACATTCAGTACTTC. It encodes CASSLGWEPKNIQYF.

About this clonotype: A much larger clonotype is one base distant, so this may be a read error. The rearrangement links TRBV18 to TRBJ1-3; D is uncertain. Germline CDR1 and CDR2: KGHSH and LQKENI. This CDR3 has 16 residues. V lost 3 bases and J lost 0, with 12 bases in between. The CDR3 sequence is CASSPGRASSGNTIYF. As DNA, the CDR3 is TGTGCCAGCTCACCCGGACGGGCGAGCTCTGGAAACACCATATATTTT.

The sample holds many counts of this clonotype. The J gene is TRBJ1-4, the V gene TRBV5-1; 9 nucleotides agree with TRBD1. CDR1 is SGHRS, CDR2 YFSETQ, per germline. The CDR3 totals 18 residues. Trimming took 2 bases from V and 0 from J; bases not matched to a gene: 8. As DNA, the CDR3 is TGCGCCAGCAGCTTCCGGGACAGGGCTTCAACAACTAATGAAAAACTGTTTTTT. This codes for CASSFRDRASTTNEKLFF.

This clonotype was detected many times. The chain recombines TRBV7-9 with TRBJ1-1, with 9 positions matching TRBD1. CDR3 length: 18 amino acids. The ends lost 5 bases at V and 1 base at J; junction bases unmatched: 14. Looked up from germline, CDR1 is SEHNR and CDR2 is FQNEAQ (reference sequence). CDR3 loop: CASSPSPGQGNPNTEAFF. CDR3 DNA sequence: TGTGCCAGCAGCCCTAGCCCGGGACAGGGAAACCCGAACACTGAAGCTTTCTTT.

This clonotype was seen many times. This chain uses TRBV15 with TRBJ2-2; the match to TRBD2 covers 9 bases. Germline-derived CDR1 and CDR2 are LNHNV and YYDKDF (reference sequence). The junction had 14 bases not matched to a gene; V was cut back by 8 bases and J by 7 bases. The CDR3 runs to 16 residues. The CDR3 reads CATRPGLAGKSGELFF. As DNA, the CDR3 is TGTGCCACCCGACCGGGACTAGCAGGGAAGAGCGGGGAGCTGTTTTTT.

This clonotype was observed many times. CDR3 region: CASSLVQGPSYEQYF. CDR3 sequence (DNA): TGTGCCAGCAGCTTAGTACAGGGCCCCTCCTACGAGCAGTACTTC. The rearrangement uses TRBV11-2 and TRBJ2-7, with D possibly matching TRBD1 (6 bases). CDR1 and CDR2 (germline): SGHAT, FQNNGV. CDR3 size: 15 residues. Trimming pared 1 base from V and 0 bases from J, leaving 10 bases between.

This clonotype was seen a handful of times. This chain connects TRBV5-1 to TRBJ2-1, with 10 bases matching TRBD2. Germline values: CDR1 SGHRS, CDR2 YFSETQ. The CDR3 runs to 15 residues. J was trimmed by 10 bases and V by 4 bases; bases with no gene match: 11. For the CDR3, the DNA is TGCGCCAGCAGCCAGCAAGCGGGAGGGCCTACCGAGCAGTTCTTC. The encoded protein is CASSQQAGGPTEQFF.

Regarding this clonotype: Germline and junction disagree at one end, which may indicate a read error. The chain couples TRBV6-9 to TRBJ1-2, with D possibly matching TRBD1 (6 bases). CDR1 MNHGY and CDR2 SVAAGI come from the germline V gene. The length of the CDR3 is 14 residues. In DNA form, the CDR3 reads TGTGCCAGCGGTTACGAGACAGGCCAAGGGGGCTACACCTTC. As protein: CASGYETGQGGYTF.

This clonotype was observed many times. The chain recombines TRBV28 with TRBJ1-3; TRBD1 agrees at 7 bases. There are 15 residues in the CDR3. V shed 6 bases, J shed 3 bases, and the junction held 8 bases outside the gene matches. CDR1 is MDHEN, CDR2 SYDVKM, per germline. The CDR3 coding sequence is TGTGCCAGCAGGCTGCACAGGGGTGGTGGAAACACCATATATTTT. This codes for CASRLHRGGGNTIYF.

The CDR3 is CASSYWTGGYETQYF. The CDR3 nucleotides are TGTGCCAGCAGTTATTGGACAGGGGGTTACGAGACCCAGTACTTC. The chain joins TRBV6-1 to TRBJ2-5; TRBD1 aligns across 10 bases. There are 15 residues in the CDR3. Germline CDR1 reads MNHNS; CDR2 reads SASEGT. V lost 5 bases and J lost 5; bases outside the gene matches: 8.

This clonotype showed up just a few times. The CDR3 here is CASSPEAGGKREQFF. The CDR3 DNA follows: TGTGCCAGCTCACCCGAAGCGGGAGGGAAGCGAGAGCAGTTCTTC. This chain joins TRBV18 and TRBJ2-1, with 10 nucleotides matching TRBD2. Germline V gene lookup returns CDR1 KGHSH and CDR2 LQKENI. The CDR3 is made up of 15 amino acids. V shed 3 bases and J 10 bases; nucleotides not matched to a gene: 9.

The table lists this clonotype with many counts. This chain joins TRBV9 and TRBJ1-3; tentatively, D is TRBD1 (5 bases). This CDR3 has 19 amino acids. The germline V gene has CDR1 SGDLS and CDR2 YYNGEE. V was shortened by 3 bases and J by 0 bases, with 22 bases between the two germline ends. The CDR3 coding sequence is TGTGCCAGCAGCGAATCTACGGGACTCAACGGGGGCTCTGGAAACACCATATATTTT. It translates to CASSESTGLNGGSGNTIYF. Together with reference TRBV9 and TRBJ1-3, the CDR3 gives the full variable domain: DSGVTQTPKHLITATGQRVTLRCSPRSGDLSVYWYQQSLDQGLQFLIQYYNGEERAKGNILERFSAQQFPDLHSELNLSSLELGDSALYFCASSESTGLNGGSGNTIYFGEGSWLTVV.

This chain links TRBV5-1 with TRBJ1-1; no reliable D call. Trimming stripped 2 bases from V and 2 bases from J, with 10 bases between. This CDR3 has 14 amino acids. The germline V gene encodes CDR1 SGHRS and CDR2 YFSETQ. The CDR3 sequence is CASSFLQANTEAFF. In DNA form, the CDR3 reads TGCGCCAGCAGCTTTCTCCAGGCTAACACTGAAGCTTTCTTT.

This clonotype showed up just a few times. V usage is TRBV20-1 and J usage is TRBJ2-3; 14 bases match TRBD2. V lost 6 bases, J lost 5 bases, and 16 bases stayed unmatched. CDR1 and CDR2 from the germline V gene are DFQATT and SNEGSKA (reference sequence). The CDR3 sequence is 18 residues long. The CDR3 DNA is TGCAGTGCCCCAGCATCGAGACTAGCGGGAGGGCCAATAGATACGCAGTATTTT. Translated: CSAPASRLAGGPIDTQYF.

This clonotype has ten or more counts. The V gene is TRBV24-1, the J gene TRBJ2-7, with 7 bases identical to TRBD1. V lost 5 bases and J lost 3; bases outside the gene matches: 0. Germline V gene data show CDR1 as KGHDR and CDR2 as SFDVKD. This CDR3 has 12 residues. The CDR3 sequence is CATSAGGYEQYF. The DNA of the CDR3 is TGTGCCACCAGTGCAGGGGGCTACGAGCAGTACTTC.

This clonotype was counted many times. This rearrangement joins TRBV10-3 to TRBJ1-1, with TRBD1 matching 7 bases. Per the germline V gene, CDR1 is ENHRY and CDR2 is SYGVKD. The CDR3 is 14 amino acids. The ends lost 7 bases at V and 0 bases at J; junction bases unmatched: 5. Here the CDR3 reads CAITRDSLNTEAFF. CDR3 nucleotide sequence: TGTGCCATCACAAGGGACAGCCTGAACACTGAAGCTTTCTTT.

This clonotype was seen repeatedly, ten times or more. The rearrangement joins TRBV19 to TRBJ1-5; TRBD1 aligns across 7 bases. The V segment lost 5 bases and the J segment 0 bases; nucleotides outside the gene matches: 13. Germline-derived CDR1 and CDR2 are LNHDA and SQIVND (reference sequence). This CDR3 spans 18 amino acids. CDR3 sequence reads: CASSGDRITMYSNQPQHF. CDR3 sequence (DNA): TGTGCCAGTAGTGGGGACAGAATCACCATGTATAGCAATCAGCCCCAGCATTTT.